Listed here are 15 T cell receptor beta chains from one sample, sequenced in a study of beta chain features in type 1 diabetes. Findings of the study overall: All four CD4+ subsets from Type 1 diabetes patients carried moderately but significantly shorter TCRB CDR3s.

Their cognate antigens are unknown. Expressed TCRB transcripts were sequenced after all isolated RNA was converted to cDNA. Sequenced by immunoSEQ multiplex PCR; TCRdb stores in-frame clones only, minus some. The sample holds roughly 160,000 clones, roughly 8% seen once. Sequenced: central memory CD4+ T cells from blood. These receptors all come from a young man with type 1 diabetes.

The chain has TRBV7-2 and TRBJ2-4; 8 bases align to TRBD2. J was trimmed by 13 bases and V by 1 base; bases with no gene match: 6. The CDR3 spans 13 residues. From germline, CDR1 is SGHTA and CDR2 FQGNSA. The chain's CDR3 is CASSLVGRGEQYF. CDR3 nucleotides: TGTGCCAGCAGCTTAGTGGGGCGGGGGGAGCAGTACTTC.

The V call is TRBV11-3, the J call TRBJ2-2, with no clear D. CDR1 is SGHNT and CDR2 is YENEEA in the germline V gene. The CDR3 consists of 13 residues. V lost 3 bases and J 4 bases, leaving 6 bases between the germline ends. In DNA, the CDR3 is TGTGCCAGCAGCTTCCCGGGCACCGGGGAGCTGTTTTTT. This sequence encodes CASSFPGTGELFF.

The chain has TRBV30 and TRBJ1-5; TRBD1 matches 9 bases. CDR1 is GTSNPN, CDR2 SVGIG, per germline (reference sequence). V lost 2 bases, J lost 0 bases, and 5 bases stayed unmatched. The CDR3 is made up of 16 amino acids. The CDR3 bases are TGTGCCTGGAGTTCACGGACAGGGGATAGCAATCAGCCCCAGCATTTT. Its translation is CAWSSRTGDSNQPQHF.

This clone was seen ten or more times. The chain recombines TRBV23-1 with TRBJ2-7, with D possibly TRBD1 on 6 matching bases. TRBV23-1 is an ORF, with its function uncertain. V dropped 1 base and J dropped 3 bases, with 10 bases sitting between them. The CDR3 contains 14 residues. The CDR3 sequence: CASSQLKGGYEQYF. DNA for the CDR3: TGCGCCAGCAGTCAATTAAAAGGGGGCTACGAGCAGTACTTC.

This clone was seen at least ten times. J is TRBJ1-3 and V is TRBV2; 7 bases fit TRBD1. Germline V gives CDR1 SNHLY, CDR2 FYNNEI. V shed 6 bases, J shed 4 bases, and the junction held 6 bases outside the gene matches. The CDR3 sequence is 14 residues long. The CDR3 loop reads CASRPTGAGNTIYF. DNA for the CDR3: TGTGCCAGCAGGCCAACAGGGGCCGGAAACACCATATATTTT.

This clone was picked up a small number of times. This chain joins TRBV4-1 and TRBJ2-1; D is perhaps TRBD2 (6 bases). V was pared by 0 bases and J by 14 bases, with 14 bases between. This CDR3 contains 13 residues. The V gene's germline CDR1 is MGHRA and CDR2 YSYEKL. CDR3 coding DNA: TGCGCCAGCAGCCAAGATAGCGGAACGGGGAAGTTCTTC. Encoded protein: CASSQDSGTGKFF.

This clone was counted between two and nine times. The J gene is TRBJ2-5, the V gene TRBV2; tentatively, D is TRBD1 (6 bases). Germline CDR1 is SNHLY and CDR2 is FYNNEI. The CDR3 is 14 amino acids. The V gene lost 3 bases and the J gene lost 14 bases, with 22 bases spanning the gap. This CDR3 reads CASSEVGPPDRSYF. The CDR3 DNA reads TGTGCCAGCAGTGAGGTCGGGCCCCCGGACAGAAGCTACTTC.

The chain is built from TRBV5-1 and TRBJ2-3; the D gene is possibly TRBD2 (7 bases). Deletions cut 6 bases from V and 0 bases from J, with 23 bases between. The CDR3 is made up of 18 amino acids. The V gene's germline CDR1 is SGHRS and CDR2 YFSETQ. CDR3 nucleotide sequence: TGCGCCAGCACTCGAGGGGGGGGCCGATTTACTAGCACAGATACGCAGTATTTT. This sequence encodes CASTRGGGRFTSTDTQYF.

This clone has a handful of counts. The chain links TRBV29-1 to TRBJ2-7; 7 bases line up with TRBD2. This CDR3 has 14 amino acids. Germline CDR1 SQVTM, CDR2 ANQGSEA. The V and J ends lost 4 bases and 4 bases, in that order; junction bases with no gene match: 10. CDR3 residues: CSVALDKRDYEQYF. CDR3 coding DNA: TGCAGCGTTGCATTAGACAAGCGGGATTACGAGCAGTACTTC.

This clone has a count of ten or more. The chain has TRBV28 and TRBJ2-6; 7 nucleotides line up with TRBD1. Germline V gene sequence: CDR1 MDHEN, CDR2 SYDVKM. V dropped 6 bases and J dropped 4; count of bases not matched to a gene: 6. CDR3 size: 15 residues. CDR3 bases: TGTGCCAGCAGCCCCGGGACAGTCGGGGCCAACGTCCTGACTTTC. Translating gives CASSPGTVGANVLTF.

In this sample, this clone turned up a few times. This chain links TRBV28 with TRBJ1-3; 7 bases align to TRBD1. The CDR3 loop spans 15 amino acids. Germline V gene data show CDR1 as MDHEN and CDR2 as SYDVKM. V dropped 2 bases and J dropped 0; count of bases not matched to a gene: 1. This CDR3 is CASSLEGASGNTIYF. In DNA, the CDR3 is TGTGCCAGCAGTTTAGAGGGGGCCTCTGGAAACACCATATATTTT.

The chain is built from TRBV6-1 and TRBJ2-3; no firm D call. The CDR3 has 11 amino acids. V lost 5 bases, J lost 5 bases, and 5 bases lay in between. CDR1 and CDR2 (germline): MNHNS, SASEGT. The CDR3 loop reads CASSLKDTQYF. For the CDR3, the DNA is TGTGCCAGCAGTTTAAAAGATACGCAGTATTTT.

There are a few counts of this clone. The J gene is TRBJ1-1, the V gene TRBV12-5, with TRBD1 matching over 7 bases. Trimming at V came to 2 bases and at J to 7 bases, leaving 7 bases not matched to a gene. The CDR3 runs to 14 residues. From germline, CDR1 is LGHNT and CDR2 FRNRAP. The CDR3 sequence is CASGLTPGTDEAFF. Here the CDR3 DNA reads TGTGCTAGTGGTTTGACCCCCGGGACAGATGAAGCTTTCTTT.

The chain employs TRBV2 and TRBJ2-7, with 7 bases that match TRBD1. Germline values: CDR1 SNHLY, CDR2 FYNNEI. V dropped 8 bases and J dropped 2; count of bases not matched to a gene: 15. The CDR3 contains 16 residues. The CDR3 protein is CASAPGTVISPYEQYF. CDR3 DNA sequence: TGTGCCAGCGCCCCTGGGACAGTAATATCCCCCTACGAGCAGTACTTC.

Only a few counts were recorded for this clone. This chain joins TRBV7-2 and TRBJ1-5; tentative D call: TRBD1 (5 bases). This CDR3 is 12 amino acids long. V lost 5 bases and J lost 7, with 9 bases in between. Germline V lookup: CDR1 SGHTA, CDR2 FQGNSA. The CDR3 bases are TGTGCCAGCAGCAAGGCAGGGCAGCCCCAGCATTTT. Amino acids: CASSKAGQPQHF.